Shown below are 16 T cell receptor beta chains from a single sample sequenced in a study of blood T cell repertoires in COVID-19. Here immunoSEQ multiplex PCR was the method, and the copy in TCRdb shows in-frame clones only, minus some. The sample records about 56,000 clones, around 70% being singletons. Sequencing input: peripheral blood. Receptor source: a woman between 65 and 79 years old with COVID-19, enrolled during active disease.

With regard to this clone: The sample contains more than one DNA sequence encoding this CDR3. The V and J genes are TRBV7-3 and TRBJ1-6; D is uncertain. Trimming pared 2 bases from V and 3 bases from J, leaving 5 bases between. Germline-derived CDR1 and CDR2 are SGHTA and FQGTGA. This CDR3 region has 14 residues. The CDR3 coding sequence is TGTGCCAGCAGCTTATCTAGCTATAATTCACCCCTCCACTTT. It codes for CASSLSSYNSPLHF.

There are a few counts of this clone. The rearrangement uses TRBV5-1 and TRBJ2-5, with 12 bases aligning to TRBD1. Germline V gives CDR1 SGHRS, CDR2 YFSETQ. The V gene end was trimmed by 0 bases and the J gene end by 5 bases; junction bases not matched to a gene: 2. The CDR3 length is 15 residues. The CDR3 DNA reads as TGCGCCAGCAGCTTGGCCGGGACAGGGGGCGAGACCCAGTACTTC. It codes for CASSLAGTGGETQYF.

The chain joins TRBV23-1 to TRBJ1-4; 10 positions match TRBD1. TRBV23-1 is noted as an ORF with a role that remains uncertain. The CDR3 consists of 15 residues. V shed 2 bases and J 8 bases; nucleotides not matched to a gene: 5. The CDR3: CASSQPGQGVEKLFF. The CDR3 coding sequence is TGCGCCAGCAGTCAACCCGGACAGGGGGTAGAAAAACTGTTTTTT.

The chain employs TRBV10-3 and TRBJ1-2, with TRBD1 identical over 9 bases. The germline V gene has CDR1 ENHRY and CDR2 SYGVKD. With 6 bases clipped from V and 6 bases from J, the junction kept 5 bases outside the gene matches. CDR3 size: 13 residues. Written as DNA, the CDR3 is TGTGCCATCAGGGTGGACAGGGGCCATGGCTACACCTTC. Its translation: CAIRVDRGHGYTF.

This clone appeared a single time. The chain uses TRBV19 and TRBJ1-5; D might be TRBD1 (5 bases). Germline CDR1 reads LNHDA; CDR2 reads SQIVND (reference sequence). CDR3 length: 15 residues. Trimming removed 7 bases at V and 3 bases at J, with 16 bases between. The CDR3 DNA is TGTGCCAGTAAGAGTGGGGCGGCCCTCAATCAGCCCCAGCATTTT. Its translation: CASKSGAALNQPQHF.

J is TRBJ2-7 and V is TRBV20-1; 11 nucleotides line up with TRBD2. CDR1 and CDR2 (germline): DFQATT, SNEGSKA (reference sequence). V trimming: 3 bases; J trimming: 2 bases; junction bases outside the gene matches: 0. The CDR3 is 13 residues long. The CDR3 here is CSASSGGAYEQYF. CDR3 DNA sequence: TGCAGTGCTAGTAGCGGGGGGGCCTACGAGCAGTACTTC.

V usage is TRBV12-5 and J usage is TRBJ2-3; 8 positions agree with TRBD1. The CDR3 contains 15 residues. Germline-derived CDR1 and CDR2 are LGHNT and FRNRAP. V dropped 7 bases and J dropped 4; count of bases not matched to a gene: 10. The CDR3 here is CASVLGQGWADTQYF. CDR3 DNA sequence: TGTGCTAGTGTTCTCGGACAGGGCTGGGCAGATACGCAGTATTTT.

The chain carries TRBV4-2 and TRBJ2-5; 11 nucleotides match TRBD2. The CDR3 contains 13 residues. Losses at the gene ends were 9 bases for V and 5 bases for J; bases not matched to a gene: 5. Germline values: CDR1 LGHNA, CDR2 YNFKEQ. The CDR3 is CASSGGAGETQYF. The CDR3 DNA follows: TGTGCCAGTAGCGGGGGGGCTGGTGAGACCCAGTACTTC.

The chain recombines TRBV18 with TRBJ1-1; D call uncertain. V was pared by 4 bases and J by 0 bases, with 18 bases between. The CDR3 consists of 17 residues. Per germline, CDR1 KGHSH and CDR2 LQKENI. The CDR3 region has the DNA TGTGCCAGCTCACAAAAGCGGGCCGGGAACATGAACACTGAAGCTTTCTTT. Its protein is CASSQKRAGNMNTEAFF.

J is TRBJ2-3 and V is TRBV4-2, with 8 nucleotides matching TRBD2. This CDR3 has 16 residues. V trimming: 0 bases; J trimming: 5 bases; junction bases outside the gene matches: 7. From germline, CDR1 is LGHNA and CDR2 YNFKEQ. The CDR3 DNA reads TGTGCCAGCAGCCAAGATCAGGGACTAGGGGGAGATACGCAGTATTTT. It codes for CASSQDQGLGGDTQYF.

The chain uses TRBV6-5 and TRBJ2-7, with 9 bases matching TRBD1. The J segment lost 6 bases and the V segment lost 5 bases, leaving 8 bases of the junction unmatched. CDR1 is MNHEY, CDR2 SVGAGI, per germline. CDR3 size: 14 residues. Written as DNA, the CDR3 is TGTGCCAGCAGTAACAGGGGGCTGGGCAGCGAGCAGTACGTC. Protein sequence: CASSNRGLGSEQYV.

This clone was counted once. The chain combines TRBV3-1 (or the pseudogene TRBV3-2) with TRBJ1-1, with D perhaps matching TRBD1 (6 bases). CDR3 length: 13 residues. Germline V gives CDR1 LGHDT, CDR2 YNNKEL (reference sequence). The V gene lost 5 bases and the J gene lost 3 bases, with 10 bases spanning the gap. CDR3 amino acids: CASSRTAHTEAFF. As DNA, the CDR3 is TGTGCCAGCAGCAGGACAGCCCACACTGAAGCTTTCTTT.

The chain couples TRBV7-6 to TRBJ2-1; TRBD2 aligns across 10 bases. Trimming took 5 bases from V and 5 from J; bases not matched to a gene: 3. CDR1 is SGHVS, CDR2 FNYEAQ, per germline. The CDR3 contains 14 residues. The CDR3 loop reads CASSRTSGNNEQFF. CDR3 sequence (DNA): TGTGCCAGCAGCCGGACTAGCGGCAACAATGAGCAGTTCTTC.

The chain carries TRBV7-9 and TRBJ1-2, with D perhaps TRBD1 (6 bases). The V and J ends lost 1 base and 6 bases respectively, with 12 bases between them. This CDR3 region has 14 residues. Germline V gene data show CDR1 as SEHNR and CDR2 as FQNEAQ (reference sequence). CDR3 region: CASSLEDRSHGYTF. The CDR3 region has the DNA TGTGCCAGCAGCTTAGAAGACAGGTCCCATGGCTACACCTTC.

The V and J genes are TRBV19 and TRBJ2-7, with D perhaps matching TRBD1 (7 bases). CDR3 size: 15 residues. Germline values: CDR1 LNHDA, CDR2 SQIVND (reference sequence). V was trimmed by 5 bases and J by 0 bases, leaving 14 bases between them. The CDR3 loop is CASSPRQGLSYEQYF. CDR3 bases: TGTGCCAGTAGTCCCCGACAGGGACTCTCCTACGAGCAGTACTTC.

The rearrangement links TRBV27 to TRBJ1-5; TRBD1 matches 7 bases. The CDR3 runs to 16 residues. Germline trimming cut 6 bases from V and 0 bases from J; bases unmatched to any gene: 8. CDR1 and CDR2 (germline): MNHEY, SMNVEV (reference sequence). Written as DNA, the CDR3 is TGTGCCAGCAGACAACAGGGGACCTATAGCAATCAGCCCCAGCATTTT. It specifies CASRQQGTYSNQPQHF.